The 11 T cell receptor beta chains below all came from one sample that was sequenced in a study of blood T cell repertoires in COVID-19. Measured with immunoSEQ multiplex PCR; TCRdb has only the in-frame clones, and not every one. The table has around 140,000 clones, roughly 90% seen once. Input material: peripheral blood. These receptors were taken from a human donor in a cohort sampled during active COVID-19.

The rearrangement links TRBV4-1 to TRBJ1-2; D call uncertain. V lost 0 bases and J 4 bases, leaving 12 bases between the germline ends. Germline V gene sequence: CDR1 MGHRA, CDR2 YSYEKL. This CDR3 is built from 15 residues. Written as DNA, the CDR3 is TGCGCCAGCAGCCAAGAAACCGGTTTCCTCTATGGCTACACCTTC. The encoded protein is CASSQETGFLYGYTF.

The chain links TRBV4-2 to TRBJ2-1; 7 nucleotides align to TRBD2. This CDR3 comprises 14 residues. Germline V gene sequence: CDR1 LGHNA, CDR2 YNFKEQ. V lost 0 bases to trimming and J lost 6 bases; unmatched junction nucleotides: 2. The CDR3 region has the DNA TGTGCCAGCAGCCAAGATTGGGGGGGCAATGAGCAGTTCTTC. Amino acid sequence: CASSQDWGGNEQFF.

The chain uses TRBV21-1 and TRBJ1-2; TRBD1, the D gene given by the table, was not confirmed from the DNA. TRBV21-1 constitutes a pseudogene. The CDR3 covers 10 residues. Written as DNA, the CDR3 is TGTGCCAGCAGCGGTCACAGCTACACCTTC. Its protein is CASSGHSYTF.

The chain employs TRBV6-5 and TRBJ2-3; no clear D gene. The ends were cut back, 6 bases at V and 0 bases at J, with 13 bases in the middle. The CDR3 is 15 amino acids. Germline assignment: CDR1 MNHEY and CDR2 SVGAGI. CDR3 sequence reads: CASSPTQPSTDTQYF. The CDR3 region has the DNA TGTGCCAGCAGCCCAACTCAACCTAGCACAGATACGCAGTATTTT.

V and J are TRBV5-1 and TRBJ1-3; 7 bases line up with TRBD1. The trim removed 4 bases at V and 0 bases at J, leaving 7 bases unmatched. The CDR3 has 16 residues. The germline V gene encodes CDR1 SGHRS and CDR2 YFSETQ. CDR3 amino acids: CASSVGQPGSGNTIYF. CDR3 nucleotides: TGCGCCAGCAGCGTGGGACAGCCCGGCTCTGGAAACACCATATATTTT. The full variable domain, completed using reference TRBV5-1 and TRBJ1-3, is KAGVTQTPRYLIKTRGQQVTLSCSPISGHRSVSWYQQTPGQGLQFLFEYFSETQRNKGNFPGRFSGRQFSNSRSEMNVSTLELGDSALYLCASSVGQPGSGNTIYFGEGSWLTVV.

The chain joins TRBV20-1 to TRBJ1-2; the D is unclear. The germline V gene encodes CDR1 DFQATT and CDR2 SNEGSKA (reference sequence). Between the trimmed V and J ends, which lost 3 bases and 4 bases, there was a span of 12 bases. This CDR3 is 13 amino acids long. The CDR3 DNA sequence: TGCAGTGCTAGTAATCGGGTGAGCTATGGCTACACCTTC. Its translation: CSASNRVSYGYTF.

The V gene is TRBV5-4, the J gene TRBJ2-2; possible D gene TRBD1, 6 bases. The V gene lost 4 bases and the J gene lost 4 bases, with 14 bases spanning the gap. The CDR3 spans 15 residues. From germline, CDR1 is SGHNT and CDR2 YYREEE (reference sequence). The DNA for the CDR3 is TGTGCCAGCAGCCTGGACAGTAACCCCACCGGGGAGCTGTTTTTT. It translates to CASSLDSNPTGELFF.

This clone was seen only once. The chain recombines TRBV12-3 or TRBV12-4 with TRBJ1-2; D is ambiguous. The CDR3 consists of 12 residues. Trimming pared 3 bases from V and 8 bases from J, leaving 10 bases between. The CDR3 sequence: CASSFGELGYTF. The CDR3 region has the DNA TGTGCCAGCAGTTTTGGGGAGCTGGGCTACACCTTC.

This clone came up a few times. The rearrangement links TRBV19 to TRBJ2-7; 10 nucleotides match TRBD1. Per germline, CDR1 LNHDA and CDR2 SQIVND (reference sequence). The CDR3 is 15 residues long. V shed 7 bases, J shed 5 bases, and the junction held 11 bases outside the gene matches. The CDR3 protein is CASTPDRGILNEQYF. DNA for the CDR3: TGTGCCAGTACCCCGGACAGGGGGATATTGAACGAGCAGTACTTC.

The chain couples TRBV2 to TRBJ1-4, with D uncertain. The CDR3 totals 14 residues. From germline, CDR1 is SNHLY and CDR2 FYNNEI. Between the trimmed V and J ends, which lost 6 bases and 1 base, there was a span of 9 bases. The chain's CDR3 is CASSESRTNEKLFF. The CDR3 nucleotides are TGTGCCAGCAGCGAGAGTAGAACTAATGAAAAACTGTTTTTT.

V and J are TRBV7-9 and TRBJ1-1, with 8 positions matching TRBD1. Germline CDR1 is SEHNR and CDR2 is FQNEAQ (reference sequence). This CDR3 spans 15 amino acids. V was clipped by 1 base and J by 6 bases; unmatched bases: 7. CDR3 protein: CASSLDWQGAAEAFF. CDR3 DNA sequence: TGTGCCAGCAGCTTAGATTGGCAGGGGGCTGCTGAAGCTTTCTTT.